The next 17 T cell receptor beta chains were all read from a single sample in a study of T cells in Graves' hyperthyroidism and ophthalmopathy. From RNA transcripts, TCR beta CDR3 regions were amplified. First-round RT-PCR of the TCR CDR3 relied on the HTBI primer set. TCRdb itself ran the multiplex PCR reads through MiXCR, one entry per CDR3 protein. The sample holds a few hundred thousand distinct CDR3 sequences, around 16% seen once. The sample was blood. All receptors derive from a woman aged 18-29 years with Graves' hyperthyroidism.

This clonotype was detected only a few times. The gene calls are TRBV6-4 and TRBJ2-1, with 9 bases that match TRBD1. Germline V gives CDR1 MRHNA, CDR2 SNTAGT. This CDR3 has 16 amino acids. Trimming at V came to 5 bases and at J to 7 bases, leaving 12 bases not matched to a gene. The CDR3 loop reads CASSHAGGTGRNEQFF. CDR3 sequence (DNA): TGTGCCAGCAGTCACGCGGGTGGGACAGGGCGGAATGAGCAGTTCTTC.

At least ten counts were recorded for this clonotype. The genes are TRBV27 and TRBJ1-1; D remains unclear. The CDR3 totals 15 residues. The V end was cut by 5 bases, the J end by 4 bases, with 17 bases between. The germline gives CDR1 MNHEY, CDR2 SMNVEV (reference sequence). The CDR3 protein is CASSNHHSGSTEAFF. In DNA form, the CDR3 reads TGTGCCAGCAGTAACCACCATTCCGGGTCCACTGAAGCTTTCTTT.

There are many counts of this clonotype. The CDR3: CASSFRDRGTTSPDEQFF. In nucleotides, the CDR3 is TGCGCCAGCAGCTTCCGGGACAGGGGGACCACTAGTCCGGATGAGCAGTTCTTC. The chain carries TRBV5-1 and TRBJ2-1; the match to TRBD1 covers 11 bases. V lost 2 bases to trimming and J lost 8 bases; unmatched junction nucleotides: 15. Germline loops: CDR1 SGHRS, CDR2 YFSETQ. The CDR3 length is 18 residues.

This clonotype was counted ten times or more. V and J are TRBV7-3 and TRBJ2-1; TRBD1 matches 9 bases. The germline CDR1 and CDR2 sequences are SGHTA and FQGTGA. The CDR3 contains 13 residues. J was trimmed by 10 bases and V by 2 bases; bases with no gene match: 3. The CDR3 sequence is CASSLGGTGEQFF. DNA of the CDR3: TGTGCCAGCAGCTTAGGAGGGACAGGGGAGCAGTTCTTC.

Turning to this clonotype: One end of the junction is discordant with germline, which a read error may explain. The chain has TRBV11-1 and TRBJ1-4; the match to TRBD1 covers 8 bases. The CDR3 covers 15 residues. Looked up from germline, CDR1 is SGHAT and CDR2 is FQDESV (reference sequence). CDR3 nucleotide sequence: TGCGCCAGCAGCAAACAAAGGACAGGGAGTGAAAAACTGTTTTTT. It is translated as CASSKQRTGSEKLFF.

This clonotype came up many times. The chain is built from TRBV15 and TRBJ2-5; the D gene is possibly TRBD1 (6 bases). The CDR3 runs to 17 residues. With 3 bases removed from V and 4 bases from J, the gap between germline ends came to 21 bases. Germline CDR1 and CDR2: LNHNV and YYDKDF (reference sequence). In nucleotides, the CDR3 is TGTGCCACCAGCAGGGTGGGGGCTGGATTTGAAGGAGAGACCCAGTACTTC. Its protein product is CATSRVGAGFEGETQYF.

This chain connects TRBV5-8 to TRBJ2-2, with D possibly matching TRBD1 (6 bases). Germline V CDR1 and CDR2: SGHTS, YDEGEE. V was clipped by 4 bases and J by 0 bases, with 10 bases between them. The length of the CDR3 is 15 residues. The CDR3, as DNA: TGTGCCAGCAGCCCTAGGGGGTCGAACACCGGGGAGCTGTTTTTT. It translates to CASSPRGSNTGELFF. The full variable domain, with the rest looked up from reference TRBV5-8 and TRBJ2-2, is EAGVTQSPTHLIKTRGQQATLRCSPISGHTSVYWYQQALGLGLQFLLWYDEGEERNRGNFPPRFSGRQFPNYSSELNVNALELEDSALYLCASSPRGSNTGELFFGEGSRLTVL.

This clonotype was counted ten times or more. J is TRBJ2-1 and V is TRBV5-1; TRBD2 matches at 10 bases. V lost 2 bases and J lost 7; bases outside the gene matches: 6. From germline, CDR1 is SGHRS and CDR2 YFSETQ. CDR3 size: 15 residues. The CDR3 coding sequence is TGCGCCAGCAGCTTCCAGCGGGGGGGCACGAATGAGCAGTTCTTC. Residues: CASSFQRGGTNEQFF.

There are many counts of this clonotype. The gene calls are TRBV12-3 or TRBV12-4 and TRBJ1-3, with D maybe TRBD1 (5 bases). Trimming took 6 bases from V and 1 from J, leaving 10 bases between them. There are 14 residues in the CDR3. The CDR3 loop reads CASRYSGSGNTIYF. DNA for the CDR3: TGTGCCAGCAGGTACTCAGGGTCTGGAAACACCATATATTTT.

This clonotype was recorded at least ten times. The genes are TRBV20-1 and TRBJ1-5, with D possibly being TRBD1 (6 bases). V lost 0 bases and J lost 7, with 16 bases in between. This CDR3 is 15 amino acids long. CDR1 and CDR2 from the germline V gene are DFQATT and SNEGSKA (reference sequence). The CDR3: CSARDSGGAFQPQHF. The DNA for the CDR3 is TGCAGTGCTAGAGATTCGGGGGGCGCGTTCCAGCCCCAGCATTTT.

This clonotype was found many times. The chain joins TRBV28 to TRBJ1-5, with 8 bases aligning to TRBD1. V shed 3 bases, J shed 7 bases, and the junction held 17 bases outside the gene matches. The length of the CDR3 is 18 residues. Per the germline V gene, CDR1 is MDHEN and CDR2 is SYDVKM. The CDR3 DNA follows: TGTGCCAGCAGTTTGTTTTATGACAGGGGCGGACAAAGACAGCCCCAGCATTTT. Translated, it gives CASSLFYDRGGQRQPQHF.

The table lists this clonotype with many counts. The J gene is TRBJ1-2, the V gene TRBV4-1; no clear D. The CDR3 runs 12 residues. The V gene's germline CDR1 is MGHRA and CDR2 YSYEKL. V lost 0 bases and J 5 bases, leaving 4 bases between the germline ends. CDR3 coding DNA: TGCGCCAGCAGCCAAGACGCATATGGCTACACCTTC. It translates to CASSQDAYGYTF.

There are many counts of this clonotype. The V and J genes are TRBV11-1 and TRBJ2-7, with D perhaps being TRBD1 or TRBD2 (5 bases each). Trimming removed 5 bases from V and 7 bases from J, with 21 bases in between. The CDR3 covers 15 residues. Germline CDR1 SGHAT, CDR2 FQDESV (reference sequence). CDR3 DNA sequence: TGTGCCAGCAGCAGAACCGGGACGGTGCCGGGGGAGCAGTACTTC. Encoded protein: CASSRTGTVPGEQYF.

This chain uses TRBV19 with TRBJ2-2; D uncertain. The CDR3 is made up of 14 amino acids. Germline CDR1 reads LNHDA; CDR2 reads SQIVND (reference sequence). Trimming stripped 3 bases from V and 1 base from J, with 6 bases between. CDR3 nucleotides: TGTGCCAGTAGTATGGACGTGAACACCGGGGAGCTGTTTTTT. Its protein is CASSMDVNTGELFF.

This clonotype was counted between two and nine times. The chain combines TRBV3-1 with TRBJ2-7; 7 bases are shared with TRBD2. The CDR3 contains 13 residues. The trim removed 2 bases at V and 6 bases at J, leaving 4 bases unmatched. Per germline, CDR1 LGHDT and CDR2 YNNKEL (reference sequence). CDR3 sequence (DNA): TGTGCCAGCAGCCAACTACGGGGGGTCGAGCAGTACTTC. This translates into CASSQLRGVEQYF.

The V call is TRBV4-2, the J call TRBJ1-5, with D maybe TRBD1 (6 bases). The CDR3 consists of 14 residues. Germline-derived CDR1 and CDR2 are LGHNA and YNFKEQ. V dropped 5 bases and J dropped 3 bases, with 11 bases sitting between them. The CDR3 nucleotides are TGTGCCAGCAGCACAAGACAGGCCAATCAGCCCCAGCATTTT. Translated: CASSTRQANQPQHF.

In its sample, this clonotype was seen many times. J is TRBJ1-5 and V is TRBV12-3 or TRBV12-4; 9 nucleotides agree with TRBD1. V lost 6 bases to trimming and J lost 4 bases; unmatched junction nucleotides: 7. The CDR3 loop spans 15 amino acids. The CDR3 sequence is CASRGTGGGNQPQHF. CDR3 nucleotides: TGTGCCAGCAGGGGAACAGGGGGCGGGAATCAGCCCCAGCATTTT.